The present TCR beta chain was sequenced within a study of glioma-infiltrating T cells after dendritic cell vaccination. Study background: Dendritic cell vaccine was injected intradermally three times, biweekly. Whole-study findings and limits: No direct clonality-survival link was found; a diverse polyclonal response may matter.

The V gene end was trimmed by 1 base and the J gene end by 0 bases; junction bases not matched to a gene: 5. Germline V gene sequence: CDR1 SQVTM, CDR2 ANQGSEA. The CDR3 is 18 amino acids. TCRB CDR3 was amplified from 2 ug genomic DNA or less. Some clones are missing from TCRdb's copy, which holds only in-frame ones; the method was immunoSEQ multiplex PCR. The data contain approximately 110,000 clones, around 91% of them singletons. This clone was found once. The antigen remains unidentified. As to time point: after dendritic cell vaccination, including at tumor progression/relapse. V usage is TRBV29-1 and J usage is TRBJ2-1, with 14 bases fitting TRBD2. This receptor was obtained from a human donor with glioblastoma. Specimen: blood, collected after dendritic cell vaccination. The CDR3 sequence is CSVEGRTSGGSSYNEQFF. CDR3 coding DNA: TGCAGCGTTGAAGGTCGGACTAGCGGGGGGTCCTCCTACAATGAGCAGTTCTTC.